Shown below are 29 T cell receptor beta chains from a single sample sequenced in a study of cytomegalovirus exposure and HLA in healthy donors. In the PCR, 60 Vbeta and 13 Jbeta primers were used. This table comes from immunoSEQ multiplex PCR, and its TCRdb copy is limited to in-frame clones, with some not included. The sample includes 180,000 or so clones, roughly 85% of them seen just once. Sequences were obtained from PBMCs. These receptors were collected from a man between 40 and 49 years old in good health and CMV-seropositive.

This clone appeared a few times. Other nucleotide sequences from this sample produce the same CDR3. The J gene is TRBJ2-3, the V gene TRBV7-3; TRBD2 aligns across 9 bases. The CDR3 consists of 14 residues. V trimming: 6 bases; J trimming: 3 bases; junction bases outside the gene matches: 4. Germline V CDR1 and CDR2: SGHTA, FQGTGA. The CDR3 region has the DNA TGTGCCAGCAGTCCCGGACTAGCGACAGATACGCAGTATTTT. It encodes CASSPGLATDTQYF.

This chain links TRBV2 with TRBJ2-6; 7 bases are a match to TRBD2. V shed 6 bases and J 1 base; nucleotides not matched to a gene: 6. CDR3 length: 16 amino acids. Per the germline V gene, CDR1 is SNHLY and CDR2 is FYNNEI. The CDR3 loop reads CASRGGTLSGANVLTF. The CDR3 DNA follows: TGTGCCAGCAGGGGGGGGACTTTATCTGGGGCCAACGTCCTGACTTTC.

The chain recombines TRBV10-1 with TRBJ2-7; D is possibly TRBD2 (6 bases). The CDR3 covers 15 residues. Germline values: CDR1 WNHNN, CDR2 SYGVQD (reference sequence). The V end lost 2 bases, the J end lost 7 bases, and 18 bases lay between the germline ends. The CDR3 DNA follows: TGCGCCAGCAGTGAGGCGGGAAGCGGGCGCGGGGAGCAGTACTTC. The encoded protein is CASSEAGSGRGEQYF.

The chain combines TRBV2 with TRBJ2-5; 7 bases align to TRBD2. The CDR3 is 14 residues long. The germline gives CDR1 SNHLY, CDR2 FYNNEI. The junction had 6 bases not matched to a gene; V was cut back by 4 bases and J by 4 bases. CDR3 sequence: CASSVTSSAETQYF. CDR3 nucleotides: TGTGCCAGCAGTGTGACTAGCAGCGCAGAGACCCAGTACTTC.

With regard to this clone: One junction end disagrees with the germline gene, perhaps due to a read error. The gene calls are TRBV11-2 and TRBJ2-2; possible D gene TRBD1, 6 bases. This CDR3 is built from 15 residues. Germline CDR1 is SGHAT and CDR2 is FQNNGV. The CDR3 spells CASSLRMGHTGELLF. DNA of the CDR3: TGTGCCAGCAGCTTAAGAATGGGACACACCGGGGAGCTGCTTTTT.

In this sample, this clone turned up once. The chain combines TRBV5-6 with TRBJ2-7, with D perhaps TRBD1 (6 bases). V shed 4 bases and J shed 7 bases, with 21 bases lying between them. This CDR3 has 15 residues. From germline, CDR1 is SGHDT and CDR2 YYEEEE. The CDR3 reads CASSTRTALLREQYF. The CDR3 nucleotides are TGTGCCAGCAGCACCCGGACAGCCTTACTACGGGAGCAGTACTTC.

This clone was recorded a few times. This chain connects TRBV25-1 to TRBJ2-5, with D tentatively TRBD2 (5 bases). This CDR3 is built from 14 residues. Germline loops: CDR1 MGHDK, CDR2 SYGVNS. Between the trimmed V and J ends, which lost 2 bases and 5 bases, there was a span of 12 bases. CDR3 coding DNA: TGTGCCAGCAGTGAACGAGGGCACGGGGAGACCCAGTACTTC. Protein product: CASSERGHGETQYF.

This chain links TRBV15 with TRBJ2-5, with 7 nucleotides matching TRBD2. The CDR3 sequence is 15 residues long. With 0 bases clipped from V and 5 bases from J, the junction kept 6 bases outside the gene matches. CDR1 LNHNV and CDR2 YYDKDF come from the germline V gene (reference sequence). CDR3 amino acids: CATSRDRNGGETQYF. The CDR3 DNA follows: TGTGCCACCAGCAGAGATAGGAACGGGGGGGAGACCCAGTACTTC.

This clone was observed a few times. V and J are TRBV4-2 and TRBJ2-5; 9 bases match TRBD2. CDR1 is LGHNA, CDR2 YNFKEQ, per germline. The CDR3 runs to 18 residues. V lost 1 base to trimming and J lost 7 bases; unmatched junction nucleotides: 16. The CDR3 region is CASSQVPRGSGRSGTQYF. The CDR3 DNA reads as TGTGCCAGCAGCCAAGTCCCCCGGGGTAGCGGGAGATCAGGGACCCAGTACTTC.

The CDR3, as DNA: TGTGCCAGCAGTTGGGGTGGACAGTTGTATGGCTACACCTTC. It specifies CASSWGGQLYGYTF. The chain links TRBV28 to TRBJ1-2; the D gene is possibly TRBD1 (6 bases). Looked up from germline, CDR1 is MDHEN and CDR2 is SYDVKM. V lost 4 bases to trimming and J lost 5 bases, with 14 bases between them. The CDR3 is 14 amino acids.

The gene calls are TRBV7-3 and TRBJ2-3; weak D call: TRBD1 (5 bases). Trimming stripped 2 bases from V and 2 bases from J, with 8 bases between. Germline CDR1 reads SGHTA; CDR2 reads FQGTGA. CDR3 length: 14 amino acids. The CDR3 nucleotides are TGTGCCAGCAGCTTAGACAGTAACACAGATACGCAGTATTTT. It translates to CASSLDSNTDTQYF.

J is TRBJ1-2 and V is TRBV5-5; 9 nucleotides agree with TRBD1. With 4 bases clipped from V and 10 bases from J, the junction kept 8 bases outside the gene matches. The CDR3 runs to 13 residues. CDR1 is SGHKS, CDR2 YYEKEE, per germline (reference sequence). The CDR3 DNA sequence: TGTGCCAGCAGCGATCCGGGACAGGGAAACTACACCTTC. Translated: CASSDPGQGNYTF.

J is TRBJ1-6 and V is TRBV9, with 7 bases that match TRBD1. The CDR3 loop spans 16 amino acids. Germline CDR1 SGDLS, CDR2 YYNGEE. V dropped 3 bases and J dropped 0; count of bases not matched to a gene: 3. The CDR3 loop reads CASSERDSSYNSPLHF. DNA of the CDR3: TGTGCCAGCAGCGAAAGGGACAGCTCCTATAATTCACCCCTCCACTTT.

This chain uses TRBV20-1 with TRBJ2-1; possible D gene TRBD2, 6 bases. This CDR3 has 11 residues. With 4 bases removed from V and 8 bases from J, the gap between germline ends came to 9 bases. Germline V gene data show CDR1 as DFQATT and CDR2 as SNEGSKA (reference sequence). CDR3 nucleotides: TGCAGTGCTATAAGCGGGCATGAGCAGTTCTTC. Residues: CSAISGHEQFF.

This chain joins TRBV5-5 and TRBJ2-3; the match to TRBD2 covers 7 bases. The V gene end was trimmed by 3 bases and the J gene end by 5 bases; junction bases not matched to a gene: 9. Germline assignment: CDR1 SGHKS and CDR2 YYEKEE (reference sequence). The CDR3 runs 15 residues. The CDR3 DNA sequence: TGTGCCAGCAGCTGGGAGGGGCAGGCGGGAGATACGCAGTATTTT. Amino acid sequence: CASSWEGQAGDTQYF.

This sequence joins TRBV5-1 and TRBJ2-7; 7 nucleotides line up with TRBD1. V lost 2 bases to trimming and J lost 4 bases; unmatched junction nucleotides: 6. Germline assignment: CDR1 SGHRS and CDR2 YFSETQ. This CDR3 has 14 amino acids. The CDR3 nucleotides read TGCGCCAGCAGCTTTCAGACAGGGAGTTACGAGCAGTACTTC. Residues: CASSFQTGSYEQYF.

V is TRBV19 and J is TRBJ1-2, with D possibly being TRBD1 (6 bases). Germline V gene lookup returns CDR1 LNHDA and CDR2 SQIVND (reference sequence). The CDR3 is made up of 13 amino acids. V gave up 5 bases and J gave up 4 bases, with 11 bases separating them. For the CDR3, the DNA is TGTGCCAGTAGTTACGACAGGTCCTATGGCTACACCTTC. Translated, it gives CASSYDRSYGYTF.

This clone was counted only a few times. CDR3 residues: CASSQGGVSGRANEQFF. The CDR3 nucleotides are TGTGCCAGCAGCCAGGGAGGGGTTAGCGGGAGGGCCAATGAGCAGTTCTTC. The chain combines TRBV4-2 with TRBJ2-1; the match to TRBD2 covers 11 bases. Germline CDR1 LGHNA, CDR2 YNFKEQ. J was trimmed by 6 bases and V by 3 bases; bases with no gene match: 10. CDR3 length equals 17 residues.

The rearrangement uses TRBV20-1 and TRBJ2-5; D is ambiguous. Germline assignment: CDR1 DFQATT and CDR2 SNEGSKA (reference sequence). The length of the CDR3 is 10 residues. Trimming removed 5 bases at V and 7 bases at J, with 8 bases between. For the CDR3, the DNA is TGCAGTGCTTTACGCGGGACCCAGTACTTC. This codes for CSALRGTQYF.

CDR3 sequence (DNA): TGTGCCAGCAGGAGGGAGCACTACAATGAGCAGTTCTTC. This sequence encodes CASRREHYNEQFF. The chain couples TRBV2 to TRBJ2-1, with D maybe TRBD2 (5 bases). The CDR3 is made up of 13 amino acids. V lost 6 bases to trimming and J lost 3 bases, with 9 bases between them. The germline V gene has CDR1 SNHLY and CDR2 FYNNEI.

This clone was counted a few times. The chain carries TRBV19 and TRBJ1-1, with 8 bases aligning to TRBD1. The CDR3 covers 16 residues. J lost 3 bases, V lost 6 bases, and 12 bases had no gene match. Germline V CDR1 and CDR2: LNHDA, SQIVND (reference sequence). CDR3 nucleotide sequence: TGTGCCAGTAGGCCACGTTTTGTGGGACAGGACACTGAAGCTTTCTTT. It specifies CASRPRFVGQDTEAFF.

The rearrangement uses TRBV7-8 and TRBJ2-7, with TRBD1 as a possible D gene (6 bases). Per the germline V gene, CDR1 is SGHVS and CDR2 is FQNEAQ. This CDR3 has 15 residues. Trimming removed 3 bases from V and 2 bases from J, with 14 bases in between. The CDR3 DNA follows: TGTGCCAGCAGCTTTGGTCAGGGGAGTACCTACGAGCAGTACTTC. Amino acid sequence: CASSFGQGSTYEQYF.

This clone occurred a few times. This chain uses TRBV7-9 with TRBJ1-1; no definite D call. V was shortened by 1 base and J by 4 bases, with 13 bases between the two germline ends. This CDR3 is built from 15 residues. Germline CDR1 SEHNR, CDR2 FQNEAQ (reference sequence). The CDR3 spells CASSLGGEGSTEAFF. As DNA, the CDR3 is TGTGCCAGCAGCTTAGGTGGCGAAGGGAGCACTGAAGCTTTCTTT.

This chain uses TRBV30 with TRBJ1-5, with 8 nucleotides matching TRBD1. The CDR3 runs 13 residues. The J segment lost 9 bases and the V segment lost 5 bases, leaving 9 bases of the junction unmatched. CDR1 and CDR2 (germline): GTSNPN, SVGIG (reference sequence). In nucleotides, the CDR3 is TGTGCCTGGGGGGGGACAGGAACCCGGCCCCAGCATTTT. It is translated as CAWGGTGTRPQHF.

The V call is TRBV6-1, the J call TRBJ2-7, with D possibly matching TRBD2 (6 bases). The V gene's germline CDR1 is MNHNS and CDR2 SASEGT. The ends were cut back, 4 bases at V and 7 bases at J, with 14 bases in the middle. The CDR3 runs to 13 residues. The CDR3 sequence is CASSALGTREQYF. For the CDR3, the DNA is TGTGCCAGCAGTGCATTGGGGACTCGGGAGCAGTACTTC.

V gene TRBV9 combines with J gene TRBJ2-5; D may be TRBD2 (7 bases). Germline CDR1 and CDR2: SGDLS and YYNGEE. The CDR3 contains 17 residues. Trimming removed 4 bases from V and 3 bases from J, with 22 bases in between. The CDR3 DNA sequence: TGTGCCAGCAGCCAGGGGATTGGGGGGGGCGGGGAAGAGACCCAGTACTTC. Translation gives CASSQGIGGGGEETQYF.

The V and J genes are TRBV5-6 and TRBJ2-5; 8 bases fit TRBD2. The end of the DNA aligns better with TRBJ2-7, so the J call may be wrong. The CDR3 has 15 amino acids. Looked up from germline, CDR1 is SGHDT and CDR2 is YYEEEE. CDR3: CASSPSGRGDYEQYF. CDR3 sequence (DNA): TGTGCCAGCAGCCCGAGTGGGCGGGGGGACTACGAGCAGTACTTC.

V is TRBV5-6 and J is TRBJ1-2, with D possibly being TRBD1 (6 bases). There are 14 residues in the CDR3. Deletions cut 2 bases from V and 7 bases from J, with 15 bases between. The germline V gene encodes CDR1 SGHDT and CDR2 YYEEEE. The CDR3 is CASSFGQRGGGYTF. Here the CDR3 DNA reads TGTGCCAGCAGCTTTGGACAGCGGGGGGGTGGCTACACCTTC.

The V call is TRBV23-1, the J call TRBJ2-1, with 11 bases lining up with TRBD1. TRBV23-1 is an open reading frame, and its role is uncertain. The CDR3 totals 22 residues. Trimming removed 6 bases from V and 3 bases from J; junction bases left unmatched: 25. In nucleotides, the CDR3 is TGCGCCAGCAGCTTGAAGCAACCGGGACAGGGGGAACGAGACTACTGCTACAATGAGCAGTTCTTC. Residues: CASSLKQPGQGERDYCYNEQFF.